The clone carrying this TCR beta chain was seen just once. The sample comes from a study of PD-L1 blockade in urothelial cancer. Whole-study context: Patients initiated atezolizumab around 2014 at 1,200 mg intravenously every 3 weeks.

Some clones are missing from TCRdb's copy, which holds only in-frame ones; the method was immunoSEQ multiplex PCR. This sample has tens of thousands of clones, with 75% to 90% found just once. V shed 0 bases and J shed 5 bases, with 13 bases lying between them. CDR1 is SGHAT, CDR2 FQNNGV, per germline. This CDR3 region has 15 residues. Time point of the sample: pretreatment peripheral blood. A total of 1 to 8 samples per patient were collected pretreatment and on-treatment. The clonotype comes from a man aged 45-60 years with urothelial cancer. The rearrangement uses TRBV11-2 and TRBJ2-5; possibly TRBD2 for D (6 bases). The material was PBMCs, obtained around atezolizumab (anti-PD-L1) treatment. CDR3 DNA: TGTGCCAGCAGCTTAGAATGGCTAGCGTCCGAGACCCAGTACTTC. Translation: CASSLEWLASETQYF.